Following are 5 T cell receptor beta chains from one sample sequenced in a study of identical twins. From the 5' RACE reads, TCRdb called clonotypes with MiXCR, one entry per CDR3 protein. The sample has about 720,000 distinct CDR3 sequences; approximately 9% are singletons. The data also belong to a second study, concerning yellow fever vaccine responses in identical twins.

The sequencing sample was made of PBMCs. The source is a young woman in good health.

There are many counts of this clonotype. This chain links TRBV21-1 with TRBJ2-1; the table's D call, TRBD2, was not checked against the DNA. TRBV21-1 is a recognized pseudogene. The CDR3 runs 15 residues. CDR3 sequence: CASTVGLASWNEQFF. For the CDR3, the DNA is TGTGCCAGCACCGTGGGACTAGCAAGTTGGAATGAGCAGTTCTTC.

This clonotype was seen a few times. The J gene is TRBJ2-1, the V gene TRBV20-1; 11 bases agree with TRBD2. The length of the CDR3 is 17 residues. Per the germline V gene, CDR1 is DFQATT and CDR2 is SNEGSKA (reference sequence). J lost 9 bases, V lost 6 bases, and 19 bases had no gene match. The CDR3: CSATYRLAGGPAIEQFF. In nucleotides, the CDR3 is TGCAGTGCCACCTATCGCCTAGCGGGGGGCCCTGCCATTGAGCAGTTCTTC.

This clonotype was counted only a few times. CDR3 residues: CASSQGAKNIQYF. The CDR3 DNA reads as TGTGCCAGCAGCCAGGGTGCCAAAAACATTCAGTACTTC. J is TRBJ2-4 and V is TRBV6-1, with D possibly matching TRBD1 (5 bases). The CDR3 loop spans 13 amino acids. Germline V gene data show CDR1 as MNHNS and CDR2 as SASEGT. Trimming stripped 6 bases from V and 1 base from J, with 7 bases between.

In this sample, this clonotype turned up a few times. The rearrangement joins TRBV6-1 to TRBJ2-7, with TRBD2 matching over 8 bases. The CDR3 loop spans 16 amino acids. V dropped 8 bases and J dropped 1; count of bases not matched to a gene: 13. Germline V lookup: CDR1 MNHNS, CDR2 SASEGT. The DNA of the CDR3 is TGTGCCAGCGGGCAAGAAAAGGTAGCGGGGTCCTACGAGCAGTACTTC. Translation: CASGQEKVAGSYEQYF.

At least ten counts were recorded for this clonotype. The genes are TRBV4-3 and TRBJ2-1; D is tentatively TRBD1 or TRBD2 (6 bases each). The length of the CDR3 is 15 residues. Trimming pared 0 bases from V and 7 bases from J, leaving 13 bases between. Germline CDR1 LGHNA, CDR2 YSLEER. CDR3: CASSQDPGAGNEQFF. The DNA of the CDR3 is TGCGCCAGCAGCCAAGATCCGGGGGCGGGAAATGAGCAGTTCTTC.